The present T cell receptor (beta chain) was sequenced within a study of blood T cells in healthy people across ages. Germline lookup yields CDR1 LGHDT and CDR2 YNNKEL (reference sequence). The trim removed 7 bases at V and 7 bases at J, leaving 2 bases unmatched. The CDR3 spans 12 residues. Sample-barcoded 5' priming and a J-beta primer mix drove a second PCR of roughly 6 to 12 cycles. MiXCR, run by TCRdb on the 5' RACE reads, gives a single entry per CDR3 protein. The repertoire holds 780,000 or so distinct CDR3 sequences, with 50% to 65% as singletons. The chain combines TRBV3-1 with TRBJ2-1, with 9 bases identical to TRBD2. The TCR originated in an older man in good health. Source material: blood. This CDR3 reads CASTSGTNEQFF. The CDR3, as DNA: TGTGCCAGCACTAGCGGGACTAATGAGCAGTTCTTC.